The 21 T cell receptor beta chains given below trace back to one sample, sequenced in a study of T cells in Graves' hyperthyroidism and ophthalmopathy (dated by TCRdb to about 2019). Receptors were amplified or captured by multiplex PCR. Sequencing took place on an Illumina HiSeq 2000. Amplification of TCR beta CDR3 regions was carried out from RNA transcripts. The TCR CDR3 was subjected to a first round of RT-PCR using the HTBI primer set and the Qiagen OneStep RT-PCR kit. The public reads were reprocessed in TCRdb via fastp at Q25 and MiXCR, keeping in-frame beta chains. Each CDR3 protein gets just one entry, which takes the most common genes and DNA from the rows behind it. Counted in this sample were fewer than 450,000 distinct CDR3 sequences; approximately 18% of them appeared once. More than 30% of the sample rests with the top ten. Sequencing was performed on blood. Source of these receptors: a woman younger than 45 with Graves' hyperthyroidism that later progressed to Graves' ophthalmopathy.

This clonotype has just a few counts. The rearrangement links TRBV25-1 to TRBJ2-7, with D possibly called TRBD1 or TRBD2 (6 bases each). Germline CDR1 reads MGHDK; CDR2 reads SYGVNS. Trimming stripped 6 bases from V and 0 bases from J, with 18 bases between. The length of the CDR3 is 16 residues. CDR3 in amino acids: CASSGGRVGVSYEQYF. The CDR3 nucleotides read TGTGCCAGCAGCGGGGGCCGGGTGGGTGTCTCCTACGAGCAGTACTTC.

The V call is TRBV29-1, the J call TRBJ2-5, with 7 positions matching TRBD2. In germline, CDR1 is SQVTM, CDR2 ANQGSEA. The CDR3 sequence is 13 residues long. The J segment lost 1 base and the V segment lost 7 bases, leaving 6 bases of the junction unmatched. CDR3 bases: TGCAGCGCCCGGCGGGGGACCCAAGAGACCCAGTACTTC. The encoded protein is CSARRGTQETQYF. Filled out from reference TRBV29-1 and TRBJ2-5, the complete variable domain reads SAVISQKPSRDICQRGTSLTIQCQVDSQVTMMFWYRQQPGQSLTLIATANQGSEATYESGFVIDKFPISRPNLTFSTLTVSNMSPEDSSIYLCSARRGTQETQYFGPGTRLLVL.

The V call is TRBV5-1, the J call TRBJ1-1; D gene ambiguous. Germline V lookup: CDR1 SGHRS, CDR2 YFSETQ. V lost 4 bases, J lost 7 bases, and 17 bases lay in between. The CDR3 has 14 residues. CDR3 protein: CASSPAGPTIEAFF. CDR3 DNA: TGCGCCAGCAGCCCGGCTGGGCCGACGATTGAAGCTTTCTTT.

This clonotype was observed at least ten times. The chain combines TRBV12-3 or TRBV12-4 with TRBJ1-2; no clear D gene. Trimming stripped 4 bases from V and 7 bases from J, with 7 bases between. The CDR3 sequence is 11 residues long. CDR3 amino acids: CASSSRTGYTF. The CDR3 DNA follows: TGTGCCAGCAGTTCCCGGACTGGCTACACCTTC.

This clonotype has just a few counts. The rearrangement uses TRBV4-1 and TRBJ2-2, with 8 bases identical to TRBD2. J gave up 6 bases and V 3 bases, and 9 bases lay outside the gene matches. Germline V gene data show CDR1 as MGHRA and CDR2 as YSYEKL. CDR3 length: 16 amino acids. Written as DNA, the CDR3 is TGCGCCAGCAGCCATCAGCGGGGACTAGGAGCCGGGGAGCTGTTTTTT. The encoded protein is CASSHQRGLGAGELFF.

This clonotype was seen repeatedly, ten times or more. The CDR3 bases are TGTGCCAGCAGTCCTGCCAAAAACATTCAGTACTTC. Translation gives CASSPAKNIQYF. The chain recombines TRBV28 with TRBJ2-4; D unclear. The ends were cut back, 5 bases at V and 1 base at J, with 3 bases in the middle. The CDR3 extends over 12 amino acids. The V gene's germline CDR1 is MDHEN and CDR2 SYDVKM.

At least ten counts were recorded for this clonotype. The chain carries TRBV29-1 and TRBJ2-3, with a possible D match to TRBD2 (5 bases). Trimming pared 4 bases from V and 5 bases from J, leaving 16 bases between. The CDR3 contains 14 residues. Germline-derived CDR1 and CDR2 are SQVTM and ANQGSEA. The CDR3 loop is CSVVPLRDEDTQYF. The CDR3 region has the DNA TGCAGCGTTGTACCTTTGAGGGATGAAGATACGCAGTATTTT.

There are a few counts of this clonotype. This sequence joins TRBV4-1 and TRBJ1-1; 7 bases map to TRBD1. Germline CDR1 reads MGHRA; CDR2 reads YSYEKL. V shed 4 bases, J shed 4 bases, and the junction held 6 bases outside the gene matches. There are 14 residues in the CDR3. CDR3 amino acids: CASSLTGASTEAFF. Written as DNA, the CDR3 is TGCGCCAGCAGCCTAACAGGGGCGAGCACTGAAGCTTTCTTT.

This clonotype showed up many times. The genes are TRBV11-2 and TRBJ2-1; tentative D call: TRBD1 (6 bases). The CDR3 has 14 residues. Germline loops: CDR1 SGHAT, CDR2 FQNNGV. With 2 bases removed from V and 8 bases from J, the gap between germline ends came to 13 bases. The CDR3 is CASSLNRVSDEQFF. In nucleotides, the CDR3 is TGTGCCAGCAGCTTAAACAGGGTATCGGATGAGCAGTTCTTC.

The genes are TRBV7-9 and TRBJ2-7; 9 nucleotides match TRBD2. V shed 5 bases and J 0 bases; nucleotides not matched to a gene: 11. CDR3 size: 17 residues. Germline V gene data show CDR1 as SEHNR and CDR2 as FQNEAQ (reference sequence). In nucleotides, the CDR3 is TGTGCCAGCAGCCCCAATTGGCTAGCGGGAAGCTCCTACGAGCAGTACTTC. It encodes CASSPNWLAGSSYEQYF.

The table lists this clonotype with a few counts. The chain links TRBV6-4 to TRBJ2-1, with 12 bases lining up with TRBD2. Germline V lookup: CDR1 MRHNA, CDR2 SNTAGT. The J segment lost 9 bases and the V segment lost 7 bases, leaving 7 bases of the junction unmatched. This CDR3 has 14 amino acids. The DNA for the CDR3 is TGTGCCAGCAAGCCTAGCGGGGGGGCCGGTGAGCAGTTCTTC. This encodes CASKPSGGAGEQFF.

The chain recombines TRBV20-1 with TRBJ2-7; no clear D gene. Trimming removed 6 bases from V and 6 bases from J, with 15 bases in between. Germline CDR1 is DFQATT and CDR2 is SNEGSKA (reference sequence). The CDR3 has 12 residues. The CDR3 is CSASPGSGEQYF. Here the CDR3 DNA reads TGCAGTGCGTCGCCAGGTTCGGGCGAGCAGTACTTC.

This clonotype has a handful of counts. V and J are TRBV7-9 and TRBJ1-4, with TRBD1 matching 12 bases. The CDR3 covers 18 residues. Germline V gives CDR1 SEHNR, CDR2 FQNEAQ (reference sequence). Trimming removed 4 bases from V and 4 bases from J; junction bases left unmatched: 10. CDR3 sequence (DNA): TGTGCCAGCAGCTCCGCACGGGACAGGGGGCGATATAATGAAAAACTGTTTTTT. This translates into CASSSARDRGRYNEKLFF.

This sequence joins TRBV30 and TRBJ1-2; D is unresolved. The V gene's germline CDR1 is GTSNPN and CDR2 SVGIG (reference sequence). The length of the CDR3 is 14 residues. V was shortened by 0 bases and J by 8 bases, with 16 bases between the two germline ends. DNA for the CDR3: TGTGCCTGGAGTGTTATTGCGGCTGCGGAGGGCTACACCTTC. Protein sequence: CAWSVIAAAEGYTF.

Ten or more counts support this clonotype. V and J are TRBV25-1 and TRBJ2-7, with TRBD2 matching over 8 bases. The V segment lost 5 bases and the J segment 1 base; nucleotides outside the gene matches: 7. CDR3 length: 15 amino acids. CDR1 MGHDK and CDR2 SYGVNS come from the germline V gene. The CDR3 loop reads CASSPDIAGSYEQYF. The CDR3 coding sequence is TGTGCCAGCAGTCCCGACATAGCGGGATCCTACGAGCAGTACTTC.

This clonotype appeared many times. The V and J genes are TRBV20-1 and TRBJ2-2; D unclear. The V end lost 2 bases, the J end lost 1 base, and 5 bases lay between the germline ends. The germline CDR1 and CDR2 sequences are DFQATT and SNEGSKA (reference sequence). The CDR3 contains 13 residues. The DNA of the CDR3 is TGCAGTGCTAGACTTAAGAACACCGGGGAGCTGTTTTTT. Residues: CSARLKNTGELFF.

This clonotype was recorded at least ten times. The chain is built from TRBV2 and TRBJ2-7; 16 nucleotides agree with TRBD2. Germline values: CDR1 SNHLY, CDR2 FYNNEI. This CDR3 comprises 15 residues. The V gene end was trimmed by 6 bases and the J gene end by 6 bases; junction bases not matched to a gene: 5. This CDR3 is CASRGLAGGPGEQYF. CDR3 coding DNA: TGTGCCAGCAGGGGACTAGCGGGGGGGCCTGGCGAGCAGTACTTC.

This clonotype has a count of ten or more. The chain is built from TRBV29-1 and TRBJ2-3, with 7 bases aligning to TRBD2. CDR3 length equals 14 residues. The trim removed 3 bases at V and 0 bases at J, leaving 3 bases unmatched. The germline CDR1 and CDR2 sequences are SQVTM and ANQGSEA. CDR3 coding DNA: TGCAGCGTTGACCTAGCGGAAAGCACAGATACGCAGTATTTT. Translating it yields CSVDLAESTDTQYF.

This clonotype was seen only a few times. The chain combines TRBV12-3 or TRBV12-4 with TRBJ2-2; 12 bases line up with TRBD2. The V gene end was trimmed by 5 bases and the J gene end by 7 bases; junction bases not matched to a gene: 5. The CDR3 has 15 amino acids. Here the CDR3 DNA reads TGTGCCAGCAGTGGGGGACTAGCGGGCTACGGGGAGCTGTTTTTT. It specifies CASSGGLAGYGELFF.

This clonotype was detected only a few times. The V call is TRBV9, the J call TRBJ2-7, with D perhaps TRBD2 (7 bases). V shed 9 bases and J shed 4 bases, with 20 bases lying between them. Germline-derived CDR1 and CDR2 are SGDLS and YYNGEE. The CDR3 loop spans 14 amino acids. The CDR3 coding sequence is TGTGCCACTCCCCCGGGGGGCCTGACGTACGAGCAGTACTTC. It specifies CATPPGGLTYEQYF.

Ten or more counts support this clonotype. The chain's CDR3 is CSVREGGYTF. In DNA form, the CDR3 reads TGCAGCGTTAGAGAGGGTGGCTACACCTTC. The rearrangement links TRBV29-1 to TRBJ1-2; D not certain. This CDR3 spans 10 amino acids. Trimming took 5 bases from V and 7 from J, leaving 8 bases between them. Germline CDR1 and CDR2: SQVTM and ANQGSEA.